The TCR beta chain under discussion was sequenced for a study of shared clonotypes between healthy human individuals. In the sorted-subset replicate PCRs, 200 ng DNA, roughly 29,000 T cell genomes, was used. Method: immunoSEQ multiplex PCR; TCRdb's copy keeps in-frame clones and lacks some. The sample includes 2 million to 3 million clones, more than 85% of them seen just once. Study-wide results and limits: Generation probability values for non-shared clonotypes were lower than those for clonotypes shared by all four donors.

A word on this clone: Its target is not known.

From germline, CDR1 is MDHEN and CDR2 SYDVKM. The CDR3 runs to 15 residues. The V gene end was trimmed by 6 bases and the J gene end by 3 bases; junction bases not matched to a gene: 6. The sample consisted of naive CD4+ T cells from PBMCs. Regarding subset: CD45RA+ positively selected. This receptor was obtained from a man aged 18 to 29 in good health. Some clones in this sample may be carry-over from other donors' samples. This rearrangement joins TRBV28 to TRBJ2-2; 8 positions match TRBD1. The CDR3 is CASRIQGGDTGELFF. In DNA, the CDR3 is TGTGCCAGCAGGATACAGGGGGGAGACACCGGGGAGCTGTTTTTT. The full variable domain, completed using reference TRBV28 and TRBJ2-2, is DVKVTQSSRYLVKRTGEKVFLECVQDMDHENMFWYRQDPGLGLRLIYFSYDVKMKEKGDIPEGYSVSREKKERFSLILESASTNQTSMYLCASRIQGGDTGELFFGEGSRLTVL.